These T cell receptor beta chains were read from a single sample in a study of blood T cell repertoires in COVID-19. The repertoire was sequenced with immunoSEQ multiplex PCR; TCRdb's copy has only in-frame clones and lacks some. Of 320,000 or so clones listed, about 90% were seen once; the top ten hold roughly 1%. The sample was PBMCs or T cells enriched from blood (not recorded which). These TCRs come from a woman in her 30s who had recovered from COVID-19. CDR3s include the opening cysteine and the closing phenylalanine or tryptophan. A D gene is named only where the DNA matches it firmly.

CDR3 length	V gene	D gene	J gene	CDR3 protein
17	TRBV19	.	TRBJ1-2	CASSKTGNDYNNYGYTF
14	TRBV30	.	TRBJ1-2	CAWSRGGRDYGYTF
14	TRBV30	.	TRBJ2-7	CAWRAAKLSYEQYF
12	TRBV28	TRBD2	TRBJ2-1	CASSSGGHEQFF
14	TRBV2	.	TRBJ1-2	CASSESTVNYGYTF
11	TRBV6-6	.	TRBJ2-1	CASSPNNEQFF
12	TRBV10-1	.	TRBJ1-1	CASSGGFSEAFF
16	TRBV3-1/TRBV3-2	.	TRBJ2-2	CASSQDGGKVTGELFF
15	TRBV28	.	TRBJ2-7	CASSHWTAGSYEQYF
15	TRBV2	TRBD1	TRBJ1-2	CASRVGRQGRYGYTF
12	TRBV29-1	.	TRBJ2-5	CSADRSEETQYF
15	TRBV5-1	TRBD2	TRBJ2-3	CASSSGGDITDTQYF
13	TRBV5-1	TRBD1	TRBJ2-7	CASSDQGAYEQYF
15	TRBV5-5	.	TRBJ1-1	CASSPLRGMNTEAFF
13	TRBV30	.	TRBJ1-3	CAWTPGSGNTIYF
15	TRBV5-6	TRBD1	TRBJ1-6	CASSPLGQGPSPLHF
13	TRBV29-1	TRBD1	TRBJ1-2	CSVDHRQGDGYTF
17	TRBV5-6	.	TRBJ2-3	CASSLGGLTGNTDTQYF
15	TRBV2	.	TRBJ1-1	CASSPRGELNTEAFF
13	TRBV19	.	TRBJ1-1	CASTHPRYTEAFF
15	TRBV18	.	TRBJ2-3	CASSRPGSSTDTQYF
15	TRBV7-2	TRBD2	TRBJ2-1	CASSLVSGRTDEQFF
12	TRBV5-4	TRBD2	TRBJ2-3	CASSLIAGTQYF
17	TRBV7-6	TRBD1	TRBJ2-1	CASSLAVGQGPNNEQFF
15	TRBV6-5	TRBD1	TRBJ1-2	CASTGQGGANYGYTF
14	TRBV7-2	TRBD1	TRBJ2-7	CASSRPGQGYEQYF
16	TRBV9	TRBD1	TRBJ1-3	CASSGQGLSSGNTIYF
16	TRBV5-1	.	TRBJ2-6	CASSPEGSSGANVLTF
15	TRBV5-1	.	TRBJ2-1	CASSPRRGSYNEQFF
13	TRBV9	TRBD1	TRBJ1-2	CASSVEGAGGYTF
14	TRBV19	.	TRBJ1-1	CASSMWQLNTEAFF
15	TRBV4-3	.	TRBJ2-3	CASSHSPMGTDTQYF
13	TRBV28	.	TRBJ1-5	CASSLDSYQPQHF
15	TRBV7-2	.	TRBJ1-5	CASSLNWDMDQPQHF
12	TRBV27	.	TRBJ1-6	CASKEGNSPLHF
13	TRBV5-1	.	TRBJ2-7	CASSLPTEYEQYF
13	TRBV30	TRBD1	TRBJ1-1	CAWRHRGDTEAFF
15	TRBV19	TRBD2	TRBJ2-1	CASRAPRGGGNEQFF
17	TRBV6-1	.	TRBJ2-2	CASSALQGPGESGELFF
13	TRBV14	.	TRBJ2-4	CASSSGLETFQYF
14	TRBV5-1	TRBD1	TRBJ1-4	CASSLQGDNEKLFF
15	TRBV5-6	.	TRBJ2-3	CASSLLGGQSDTQYF